This T cell receptor beta chain was identified in a study of cytomegalovirus exposure and HLA in healthy donors. This CDR3 has 12 amino acids. Trimming pared 6 bases from V and 2 bases from J, leaving 10 bases between. CDR1 SQVTM and CDR2 ANQGSEA come from the germline V gene. Worth noting for this clone: Distinct nucleotide sequences in the sample also encode this CDR3.

It was with 60 Vbeta and 13 Jbeta primers that the PCR ran. Clones were sequenced by immunoSEQ multiplex PCR, and TCRdb holds only the in-frame ones, with some missing. The sample lists about 190,000 clones, around 87% occurring once. Sequencing input: PBMCs. The chain is built from TRBV29-1 and TRBJ1-2, with D perhaps matching TRBD1 (5 bases). This TCR was sampled from a boy aged 2 to 10 in good health and CMV-seronegative. This chain's CDR3 is CSVMGQNYGYTF. In nucleotides, the CDR3 is TGCAGCGTCATGGGGCAGAACTATGGCTACACCTTC. The complete variable domain, with remaining parts taken from reference TRBV29-1 and TRBJ1-2, reads SAVISQKPSRDICQRGTSLTIQCQVDSQVTMMFWYRQQPGQSLTLIATANQGSEATYESGFVIDKFPISRPNLTFSTLTVSNMSPEDSSIYLCSVMGQNYGYTFGSGTRLTVV.